The source of this T cell receptor beta chain is a study of T cells in Graves' hyperthyroidism and ophthalmopathy (dated by TCRdb to the late 2010s). Notes on the research overall: Peripheral blood samples were taken at the time of initial diagnosis, prior to any treatment. To identify TCR V-J signatures that set the groups apart, the researchers used a discovery cohort of 100 patients, made up of around 42 with Graves' ophthalmopathy and 55 to 65 with stable Graves' hyperthyroidism. The paper reports TCR Vbeta CDR3 sequencing of some 140 peripheral blood samples: approximately 41 ophthalmopathy, roughly 80 hyperthyroidism and around 17 progressor patients. The study also compared thyroid tissue and blood T-cell repertoires from several Graves' hyperthyroidism patients. The approximately 100 discovery patients were randomly divided into training and test sets at a 7:3 ratio. Once sampling was done, hyperthyroidism patients were given methimazole at a starting dose of 30 mg daily, whereas ophthalmopathy patients were given high-dose intravenous methylprednisolone. Prospective prediction of ophthalmopathy was tested in an independent validation cohort of some 19 hyperthyroidism patients and some 17 patients who later progressed to ophthalmopathy.

This clonotype was recorded many times. No cognate antigen has been identified for it. No per-base quality is available; no much larger clone lies one base away. Inclusive of the bounding cysteine and phenylalanine, the CDR3 is 14 residues long. The kept DNA is CDR3 alone, 42 bases in frame from the first base. The trim is 3 bases for V and 0 bases for J, with a gap of 5 bases between the germline ends. In the germline V gene, CDR1 corresponds to SNHLY and CDR2 to FYNNEI. Amplification of TCR beta CDR3 regions was carried out from RNA transcripts. For the first round of RT-PCR on the TCR CDR3, the HTBI primer set was used together with the Qiagen OneStep RT-PCR kit. Libraries were constructed in a second round of multiplex PCR, after which size selection and purification were performed. The libraries were sequenced on an Illumina HiSeq2000 using paired-end 100 bp reads. In the source study's methods: Raw data were processed with SOAPnuke, discarding reads with adapters, uncalled bases, mean Phred below 15, or no exact constant-primer or identifier match. COPE v1.2.5 was used to merge high-quality paired reads, and clonotypes were defined as unique nucleotide sequences. MiTCR v1.1 was used to align the clonotypes against IMGT TRBV, TRBD and TRBJ reference segments. The analysis was restricted to V-J combinations with a frequency above 0.0001, which together covered 98% to 99.2% of the repertoires. A TCS score was defined as the ratio between F50 (clonal expansion) and ExV (chaos), using BLOSUM62-based TCRdist between CDR3 peptides within each V-J. Welch's t-statistics and random forest reduced approximately 520 V-J features to about 13, which were used in a naive Bayes classifier (R e1071). The similarity between thyroid and blood repertoires was quantified using the Morisita-Horn index. In TCRdb, the public reads were trimmed at Q25 with fastp and aligned with MiXCR, with productive beta chains retained. For every CDR3 protein sequence, its rows merge into one entry that carries the most common genes and DNA. The V and J calls and clone size are TCRdb's, not the authors'. Present in this sample are fewer than 750,000 distinct CDR3 sequences, roughly 14% of which were seen just once. The ten top clones hold over 3.5% of the sample.

Ophthalmopathy patients had moderately to severely active disease, Clinical Activity Score of at least 3, NOSPECS grade of at least 4, and duration under 3 months. Any patient with an uncontrolled infection, another autoimmune disease, pregnancy or lactation was excluded. Diagnoses relied on clinical symptoms, serum thyroxine and TRAb, thyroid ultrasound and orbital computed tomography. PBMCs were separated from under 12 ml of fresh peripheral blood using Ficoll-Paque density gradient centrifugation. Trizol reagent was used to extract total RNA, and RNA quality was then checked on an Agilent 2100 Bioanalyzer. Here is what the overall study found, with its caveats: A 13 V-J signature model separated ophthalmopathy from stable hyperthyroidism, with nearly 90% sensitivity and just under 84% specificity in cross-validation and 80%/75% in testing. No statistical method was used to set the sample size in advance, and investigators knew the group allocation. Most expanded thyroid clonotypes (frequency above 0.001) were also detected in blood, suggesting blood repertoires may reflect thyroid immune responses. In validation, the model predicted progression to ophthalmopathy a median of approximately 6.3 months before onset, with 65% to 71% sensitivity and 72.22% specificity.

Input material: blood. The rearrangement combines TRBV2 with TRBJ2-2, with an unclear D gene assignment. The sequence was obtained from a woman aged 35 to 49 with Graves' ophthalmopathy. The CDR3 protein sequence reads: CASSDHANTGELFF. The DNA sequence is TGTGCCAGCAGTGATCACGCGAACACCGGGGAGCTGTTTTTT.